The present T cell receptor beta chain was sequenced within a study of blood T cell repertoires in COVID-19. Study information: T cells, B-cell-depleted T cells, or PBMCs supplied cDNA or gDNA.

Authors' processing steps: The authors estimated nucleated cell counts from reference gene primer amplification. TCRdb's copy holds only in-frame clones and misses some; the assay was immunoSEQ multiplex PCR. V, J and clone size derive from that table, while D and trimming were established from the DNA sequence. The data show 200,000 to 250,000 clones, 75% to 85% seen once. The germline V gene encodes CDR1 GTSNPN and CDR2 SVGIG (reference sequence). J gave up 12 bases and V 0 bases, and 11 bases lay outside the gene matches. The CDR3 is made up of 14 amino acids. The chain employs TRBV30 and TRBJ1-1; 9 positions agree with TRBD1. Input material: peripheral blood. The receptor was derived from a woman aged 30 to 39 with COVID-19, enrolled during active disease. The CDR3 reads CAWSVQGAIPSPFF. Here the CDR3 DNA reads TGTGCCTGGAGTGTACAGGGGGCAATTCCTAGCCCTTTCTTT.